This T cell receptor (beta chain) was found in a study of cytomegalovirus exposure and HLA in healthy donors. PCR used 60 Vbeta primers and 13 Jbeta primers. Profiled with immunoSEQ multiplex PCR; TCRdb holds only in-frame clones, not every one. The sample holds under 150,000 clones, 82% seen once. This CDR3 is built from 18 residues. From germline, CDR1 is SGHDT and CDR2 YYEEEE. J lost 3 bases, V lost 0 bases, and 10 bases had no gene match. This chain joins TRBV5-6 and TRBJ2-2, with TRBD2 matching over 8 bases. The sequenced material came from PBMCs. This receptor was obtained from a woman younger than 30 in good health and CMV-seronegative. CDR3 residues: CASSLDILAGRYTGELFF. CDR3 DNA sequence: TGTGCCAGCAGCTTGGATATATTAGCGGGACGTTACACCGGGGAGCTGTTTTTT.